The rows below give T cell receptor beta chains drawn from one sample of a study of blood T cell repertoires in COVID-19. Using immunoSEQ multiplex PCR, the repertoire was profiled, and TCRdb retains in-frame clones only, with some absent. The data hold about 300,000 clones, with around 88% observed a single time. Sequencing used peripheral blood. The receptors stem from a woman in her twenties or thirties who had recovered from COVID-19. The CDR3 runs from the conserved cysteine through the conserved F or W.

j_gene: TRBJ1-4
v_gene: TRBV15
CDR3aa: CATSRRGQGAEKLFF

j_gene: TRBJ2-1
v_gene: TRBV4-1
CDR3aa: CASSWGQIPYNVLF

j_gene: TRBJ1-1
v_gene: TRBV19
CDR3aa: CASRDKNTEAFF

j_gene: TRBJ2-3
v_gene: TRBV4-1
CDR3aa: CASSPTGGAQLTDTQYF

j_gene: TRBJ2-3
v_gene: TRBV2
CDR3aa: CASSISGEITDTQYF

j_gene: TRBJ1-6
v_gene: TRBV7-2
CDR3aa: CASSLEARASNSPLHF

j_gene: TRBJ1-5
v_gene: TRBV4-2
CDR3aa: CASSQDLTRGGNQPQHF

j_gene: TRBJ1-1
v_gene: TRBV3-1/TRBV3-2
CDR3aa: CASSQSREAEAFF

j_gene: TRBJ1-3
v_gene: TRBV10-3
CDR3aa: CAISDSGTGFPSVGNTIYF

j_gene: TRBJ1-1
v_gene: TRBV11-3
CDR3aa: CASSRGRGATFF

j_gene: TRBJ2-5
v_gene: TRBV9
CDR3aa: CASNGGGAGETQYF

j_gene: TRBJ1-1
v_gene: TRBV14
CDR3aa: CASSQVVNTEAFF

j_gene: TRBJ1-2
v_gene: TRBV9
CDR3aa: CASSVQKGISYGYTF

j_gene: TRBJ2-3
v_gene: TRBV29-1
CDR3aa: CSVGDRASTDTQYF

j_gene: TRBJ2-5
v_gene: TRBV10-1
CDR3aa: CASSELRGQETQYF

j_gene: TRBJ1-2
v_gene: TRBV27
CDR3aa: CASSSYRDLVYGYTF